This T cell receptor (beta chain) was sequenced in a study of neurological immune-mediated disorders. General study findings and limits: The most TCR clonal expansion was seen in HTLV-1-associated myelopathy, and the least was seen in multiple sclerosis, which fell below healthy controls. Subjects shared no identical expanded-clone CDR3 amino acid sequences, suggesting private TCR-beta repertoires in all groups.

With regard to this clonotype: Its antigen is unknown. A much bigger clone sits one base away, suggesting this may be a read error.

There were approximately 900,000 CD4+ or CD8+ T cells used in the sorted libraries. The ends were cut back, 5 bases at V and 2 bases at J, with 18 bases in the middle. Germline CDR1 reads MGHRA; CDR2 reads YSYEKL. The CDR3 totals 16 residues. Synthesis of cDNA was carried out by template-switch 5'RACE. The reaction used 10-nucleotide random UMIs. TCRdb passed the 5' RACE reads through MiXCR, listing each CDR3 protein once. The sample carries roughly 20,000 distinct CDR3 sequences, approximately 6.8% recorded once. The chain employs TRBV4-1 and TRBJ1-1; D may be TRBD1 (5 bases). The TCR was taken from a woman between 25 and 40 years old with HTLV-1-associated myelopathy (HAM/TSP). Sequencing used CD8+ T cells from blood. The CDR3 nucleotides are TGCGCCAGCAGCACAAATCGGGGCCTATTTAACACTGAAGCTTTCTTT. It yields the protein CASSTNRGLFNTEAFF.